One sample yielded the 31 T cell receptor beta chains listed below, sequenced in a study of control samples from healthy donors and cancer patients. The table came from immunoSEQ multiplex PCR; TCRdb's copy has only in-frame clones and leaves some out. The data hold about 98,000 clones, with around 80% observed a single time. Specimen: blood. The receptors stem from a woman in her 30s in good health.

The rearrangement links TRBV29-1 to TRBJ2-2; a possible D gene is TRBD1 (6 bases). Trimming shortened V by 4 bases and J by 5 bases, and 8 bases separated the two germline ends. This CDR3 spans 12 amino acids. The germline gives CDR1 SQVTM, CDR2 ANQGSEA. The DNA for the CDR3 is TGCAGCGTTGGAGGGGGAACCGGGGAGCTGTTTTTT. Translated: CSVGGGTGELFF.

The chain is built from TRBV9 and TRBJ1-2; 10 bases line up with TRBD1. The trim removed 3 bases at V and 2 bases at J, leaving 4 bases unmatched. CDR1 and CDR2 from the germline V gene are SGDLS and YYNGEE. The length of the CDR3 is 15 residues. For the CDR3, the DNA is TGTGCCAGCAGCGCACGGACAGGGGGGAACTATGGCTACACCTTC. Amino acid sequence: CASSARTGGNYGYTF.

The sample holds a few counts of this clone. The gene calls are TRBV12-5 and TRBJ2-2; D is unclear. The germline CDR1 and CDR2 sequences are LGHNT and FRNRAP. CDR3 length: 13 amino acids. V lost 5 bases, J lost 1 base, and 5 bases lay in between. CDR3 sequence (DNA): TGTGCTAGTGGTAACATGAACACCGGGGAGCTGTTTTTT. This codes for CASGNMNTGELFF.

This chain uses TRBV14 with TRBJ2-5; D could derive from TRBD1 or TRBD2 (5 bases each). CDR1 is SGHDN and CDR2 is FVKESK in the germline V gene. The CDR3 covers 20 residues. The V gene lost 2 bases and the J gene lost 5 bases, with 30 bases spanning the gap. In nucleotides, the CDR3 is TGTGCCAGCAGCCAAATCCAGGGCTCGGGGCGACTGCTGGCACCGGAGACCCAGTACTTC. Amino acid sequence: CASSQIQGSGRLLAPETQYF.

This clone is a singleton in its sample. V gene TRBV2 combines with J gene TRBJ2-7; tentative D call: TRBD1 (6 bases). Germline CDR1 and CDR2: SNHLY and FYNNEI. V gave up 7 bases and J gave up 0 bases, with 16 bases separating them. The CDR3 spans 15 residues. CDR3: CASKPGQMGSYEQYF. The CDR3 DNA is TGTGCCAGCAAACCGGGACAAATGGGCTCCTACGAGCAGTACTTC.

There are a few counts of this clone. The chain carries TRBV18 and TRBJ2-7; 7 positions match TRBD1. Germline loops: CDR1 KGHSH, CDR2 LQKENI. This CDR3 has 16 residues. Losses at the gene ends were 4 bases for V and 4 bases for J; bases not matched to a gene: 13. The CDR3 nucleotides are TGTGCCAGCTCACGAAAGACAGGGCTCGAGCCGTACGAGCAGTACTTC. Its protein product is CASSRKTGLEPYEQYF. Full variable domain (outside the CDR3, taken from reference TRBV18 and TRBJ2-7): NAGVMQNPRHLVRRRGQEARLRCSPMKGHSHVYWYRQLPEEGLKFMVYLQKENIIDESGMPKERFSAEFPKEGPSILRIQQVVRGDSAAYFCASSRKTGLEPYEQYFGPGTRLTVT.

The chain joins TRBV6-1 to TRBJ2-7; D remains ambiguous. V was clipped by 2 bases and J by 0 bases, with 8 bases between them. CDR1 and CDR2 from the germline V gene are MNHNS and SASEGT. This CDR3 has 14 amino acids. CDR3 sequence (DNA): TGTGCCAGCAGTGAATCTCTTAGCTCCTACGAGCAGTACTTC. Translating gives CASSESLSSYEQYF.

This clone is medium-sized by share. The V call is TRBV21-1, the J call TRBJ1-3. TRBV21-1 is annotated as a pseudogene. The CDR3 is 18 amino acids. Written as DNA, the CDR3 is TGTGCCAGCAGCAAAGGACCAATCTTGCAAGGAAATGGAAACACCATATATTTT. Residues: CASSKGPILQGNGNTIYF.

The chain recombines TRBV14 with TRBJ2-3, with D uncertain. Germline V CDR1 and CDR2: SGHDN, FVKESK. The CDR3 runs to 12 residues. Trimming took off 1 base at V and 4 bases at J, with 3 bases between the two ends. CDR3 loop: CASSQVADTQYF. CDR3 DNA: TGTGCCAGCAGCCAAGTAGCAGATACGCAGTATTTT.

This chain links TRBV10-3 with TRBJ2-7; 7 bases align to TRBD2. V trimming: 0 bases; J trimming: 3 bases; junction bases outside the gene matches: 2. This CDR3 comprises 14 residues. CDR1 is ENHRY and CDR2 is SYGVKD in the germline V gene. CDR3 region: CAISESGGGYEQYF. CDR3 bases: TGTGCCATCAGTGAGTCCGGCGGGGGCTACGAGCAGTACTTC.

The rearrangement links TRBV6-5 to TRBJ1-5, with D uncertain. Germline CDR1 is MNHEY and CDR2 is SVGAGI. CDR3 length equals 15 residues. Trimming stripped 6 bases from V and 3 bases from J, with 15 bases between. The CDR3 DNA reads TGTGCCAGCAGAACGGAGGGAAGTAACAATCAGCCCCAGCATTTT. It is translated as CASRTEGSNNQPQHF.

The J gene is TRBJ1-2, the V gene TRBV4-3; TRBD1 might be the D (5 bases). V lost 5 bases and J lost 8, with 15 bases in between. The CDR3 length is 13 residues. Germline CDR1 reads LGHNA; CDR2 reads YSLEER. In nucleotides, the CDR3 is TGCGCCAGCAGCGCCCGGGACGGTGGAGGCTACACCTTC. Protein: CASSARDGGGYTF.

This clone was recorded only once. The chain carries TRBV6-2 or TRBV6-3 and TRBJ1-1; D possibly corresponds to TRBD1 (6 bases). The CDR3 is 16 residues long. Germline V CDR1 and CDR2: MNHEY, SVGEGT. V lost 0 bases and J lost 4, with 15 bases in between. CDR3 loop: CASSYSRGGVGTEAFF. CDR3 bases: TGTGCCAGCAGTTACTCGCGGGGGGGCGTGGGCACTGAAGCTTTCTTT.

This clone was detected a few times. The V gene is TRBV5-4, the J gene TRBJ2-5; 12 nucleotides line up with TRBD2. The germline CDR1 and CDR2 sequences are SGHNT and YYREEE (reference sequence). Unmatched junction bases numbered 7, after V lost 5 bases and J lost 5 bases. CDR3 length: 15 residues. CDR3 sequence: CASRPGTSGRETQYF. CDR3 coding DNA: TGTGCCAGCAGACCAGGGACTAGCGGGCGGGAGACCCAGTACTTC.

CDR3 region: CASSFSRDDYNEQFF. In nucleotides, the CDR3 is TGTGCCAGCAGCTTCAGCAGGGACGACTACAATGAGCAGTTCTTC. This chain links TRBV7-3 with TRBJ2-1, with D possibly called TRBD1 or TRBD2 (5 bases each). CDR1 and CDR2 (germline): SGHTA, FQGTGA. The CDR3 covers 15 residues. V dropped 3 bases and J dropped 3 bases, with 12 bases sitting between them.

The chain joins TRBV15 to TRBJ2-1; 9 bases map to TRBD2. The V and J ends lost 1 base and 2 bases, in that order; junction bases with no gene match: 3. CDR1 LNHNV and CDR2 YYDKDF come from the germline V gene (reference sequence). This CDR3 has 16 residues. The CDR3 loop is CATSRGASGTYNEQFF. As DNA, the CDR3 is TGTGCCACCAGCAGAGGGGCTAGCGGGACCTACAATGAGCAGTTCTTC.

The chain uses TRBV2 and TRBJ2-5; 10 bases align to TRBD2. The germline gives CDR1 SNHLY, CDR2 FYNNEI. The CDR3 sequence is 17 residues long. After removal of 4 bases from V and 5 bases from J, the junction contained 13 bases not matched to a gene. CDR3 DNA sequence: TGTGCCAGCAGTGGGGGTCTAGCGGGGGTTGGATGGGAGACCCAGTACTTC. This translates into CASSGGLAGVGWETQYF.

The chain joins TRBV5-1 to TRBJ1-1; 8 nucleotides match TRBD1. The CDR3 extends over 16 amino acids. J lost 4 bases, V lost 0 bases, and 8 bases had no gene match. Germline loops: CDR1 SGHRS, CDR2 YFSETQ. CDR3 coding DNA: TGCGCCAGCAGCTTGGCCGTCACAGGGGGTAGCACTGAAGCTTTCTTT. Protein product: CASSLAVTGGSTEAFF.

The V gene is TRBV11-3, the J gene TRBJ1-1, with 10 bases that match TRBD1. The J segment lost 8 bases and the V segment lost 5 bases, leaving 2 bases of the junction unmatched. The V gene's germline CDR1 is SGHNT and CDR2 YENEEA. This CDR3 contains 12 residues. The chain's CDR3 is CASSRDRGEAFF. CDR3 nucleotide sequence: TGTGCCAGCAGCCGGGACAGGGGCGAAGCTTTCTTT.

This chain joins TRBV6-5 and TRBJ2-7; TRBD2 matches at 14 bases. Trimming removed 5 bases from V and 3 bases from J; junction bases left unmatched: 3. Germline CDR1 MNHEY, CDR2 SVGAGI. CDR3 length: 15 residues. This chain's CDR3 is CASSTGTSGGYEQYF. The CDR3 DNA follows: TGTGCCAGCAGTACGGGGACTAGCGGGGGCTACGAGCAGTACTTC.

V usage is TRBV7-2 and J usage is TRBJ2-7, with 8 bases identical to TRBD2. V lost 1 base to trimming and J lost 2 bases; unmatched junction nucleotides: 13. CDR1 is SGHTA and CDR2 is FQGNSA in the germline V gene. The CDR3 is made up of 18 amino acids. The CDR3: CASSLVLAGPTDPYEQYF. The DNA of the CDR3 is TGTGCCAGCAGCTTAGTGCTAGCGGGTCCGACTGACCCCTACGAGCAGTACTTC.

The J gene is TRBJ1-1, the V gene TRBV3-1 (or the pseudogene TRBV3-2), with D hard to call. Germline-derived CDR1 and CDR2 are LGHDT and YNNKEL (reference sequence). The germline V and J ends were trimmed by 4 bases and 1 base, with 10 bases remaining between them. CDR3 size: 14 residues. The CDR3 protein is CASSRKRGNTEAFF. CDR3 DNA: TGTGCCAGCAGCCGAAAGCGGGGGAACACTGAAGCTTTCTTT.

The chain links TRBV5-1 to TRBJ1-2; D not resolved. CDR1 is SGHRS and CDR2 is YFSETQ in the germline V gene. The CDR3 is 13 amino acids. Trimming took 7 bases from V and 2 from J, leaving 12 bases between them. CDR3 region: CASRTATNYGYTF. The CDR3 coding sequence is TGCGCCAGCCGCACCGCTACGAACTATGGCTACACCTTC. The full variable domain, its missing parts supplied by reference TRBV5-1 and TRBJ1-2, is KAGVTQTPRYLIKTRGQQVTLSCSPISGHRSVSWYQQTPGQGLQFLFEYFSETQRNKGNFPGRFSGRQFSNSRSEMNVSTLELGDSALYLCASRTATNYGYTFGSGTRLTVV.

This clone was detected only once. The chain combines TRBV4-3 with TRBJ2-4; D gene ambiguous. Germline lookup yields CDR1 LGHNA and CDR2 YSLEER. This CDR3 region has 13 residues. V was pared by 1 base and J by 1 base, with 2 bases between. CDR3 DNA: TGCGCCAGCAGCCAAGGGGCCAAAAACATTCAGTACTTC. Translation: CASSQGAKNIQYF.

The chain recombines TRBV12-3 or TRBV12-4 with TRBJ1-2, with TRBD1 as a possible D gene (5 bases). This CDR3 region has 13 residues. V was cut by 3 bases and J by 8 bases, with 13 bases left in between. The CDR3 bases are TGTGCCAGCAGTTTTCGTTCCGGGGGAGGCTACACCTTC. The encoded protein is CASSFRSGGGYTF.

The DNA of the CDR3 is TGTGCCAGCAGCCGTGATGGGCATGGAAACACCATATATTTT. This encodes CASSRDGHGNTIYF. The chain carries TRBV7-9 and TRBJ1-3; D ambiguous. CDR3 length: 14 amino acids. CDR1 SEHNR and CDR2 FQNEAQ come from the germline V gene (reference sequence). Trimming took off 5 bases at V and 3 bases at J, with 11 bases between the two ends.

The chain is built from TRBV7-8 and TRBJ2-3; D may be TRBD2 (5 bases). Deletions cut 4 bases from V and 2 bases from J, with 19 bases between. The CDR3 covers 17 residues. The germline V gene encodes CDR1 SGHVS and CDR2 FQNEAQ. The CDR3 coding sequence is TGTGCCAGCAGCTCCTCCCCCAGCGGAGCGAACACAGATACGCAGTATTTT. Protein sequence: CASSSSPSGANTDTQYF.

The chain links TRBV18 to TRBJ2-5; TRBD1 matches at 10 bases. The CDR3 runs 14 residues. Germline assignment: CDR1 KGHSH and CDR2 LQKENI. The V gene end was trimmed by 4 bases and the J gene end by 7 bases; junction bases not matched to a gene: 6. The CDR3 loop reads CASSRQGADGTQYF. The CDR3 DNA sequence: TGTGCCAGCTCACGACAGGGGGCCGATGGGACCCAGTACTTC.

V and J are TRBV18 and TRBJ1-2; weak D call: TRBD1 (5 bases). CDR1 is KGHSH, CDR2 LQKENI, per germline. The CDR3 contains 15 residues. V dropped 5 bases and J dropped 8 bases, with 21 bases sitting between them. The CDR3 loop is CASSDQAVKGRGYTF. The DNA of the CDR3 is TGTGCCAGCTCAGACCAGGCCGTAAAGGGACGAGGCTACACCTTC.

The rearrangement links TRBV7-3 to TRBJ2-7; 8 bases fit TRBD1. Per the germline V gene, CDR1 is SGHTA and CDR2 is FQGTGA. With V trimmed by 1 base and J by 2 bases, 7 bases remained unmatched. CDR3 length: 16 amino acids. The CDR3 DNA is TGTGCCAGCAGCTTAAATAGGGGGACAGGACCCTACGAGCAGTACTTC. As protein: CASSLNRGTGPYEQYF.

The chain is built from TRBV5-1 and TRBJ2-7; TRBD2 is a possible D gene (6 bases). Germline V lookup: CDR1 SGHRS, CDR2 YFSETQ. Trimming stripped 1 base from V and 2 bases from J, with 16 bases between. The CDR3 totals 16 residues. The CDR3 nucleotides read TGCGCCAGCAGCTTGATGGCAGGCGGGGTCCCCTACGAGCAGTACTTC. It yields the protein CASSLMAGGVPYEQYF.